The 21 T cell receptor beta chains below all came from one sample that was sequenced in a study of cytomegalovirus exposure and HLA in healthy donors. The study ran its PCR with 60 Vbeta and 13 Jbeta primers. Clones were read by immunoSEQ multiplex PCR, and TCRdb kept only the in-frame ones, dropping some. This table holds fewer than 180,000 clones, around 79% found once. The material sequenced was PBMCs. These receptors originate from a human donor in good health.

The chain is built from TRBV28 and TRBJ1-5, with a possible D match to TRBD1 (5 bases). Germline V gene lookup returns CDR1 MDHEN and CDR2 SYDVKM. The germline V and J ends were trimmed by 6 bases and 0 bases, with 21 bases remaining between them. This CDR3 has 18 amino acids. CDR3 nucleotide sequence: TGTGCCAGCAGCCCCCCCTCGGGACTGAGTTATAGCAATCAGCCCCAGCATTTT. It codes for CASSPPSGLSYSNQPQHF.

The chain carries TRBV15 and TRBJ2-5; 11 bases agree with TRBD2. Germline-derived CDR1 and CDR2 are LNHNV and YYDKDF (reference sequence). The V and J ends lost 0 bases and 5 bases, in that order; junction bases with no gene match: 11. The CDR3 runs 18 residues. The CDR3 DNA sequence: TGTGCCACCAGCAGAGATAATTTCCTAGCGGGGGGTGGCGAGACCCAGTACTTC. It encodes CATSRDNFLAGGGETQYF.

The CDR3 coding sequence is TGTGCCAGCAGTGAAGGTATTACGAGGGAAATGTGGGGCTACACCTTC. Protein sequence: CASSEGITREMWGYTF. This chain joins TRBV6-1 and TRBJ1-2; the D is unclear. Germline V gives CDR1 MNHNS, CDR2 SASEGT. V was pared by 1 base and J by 8 bases, with 20 bases between. CDR3 length: 16 amino acids.

This clone has only a few counts. The rearrangement joins TRBV11-2 to TRBJ2-2; 9 bases line up with TRBD2. The CDR3 contains 15 residues. Germline CDR1 and CDR2: SGHAT and FQNNGV. V shed 4 bases and J 5 bases; nucleotides not matched to a gene: 5. CDR3 amino acids: CASSSGTSLTGELFF. DNA for the CDR3: TGTGCCAGCAGCTCGGGGACTAGCCTGACCGGGGAGCTGTTTTTT.

In DNA, the CDR3 is TGTGCCAGCTGTTCCCATAGCAATCAGCCCCAGCATTTT. It is translated as CASCSHSNQPQHF. This chain links TRBV6-6 with TRBJ1-5, with D unclear. Germline V gene data show CDR1 as MNHNY and CDR2 as SVGAGI (reference sequence). This CDR3 has 13 amino acids. Trimming removed 8 bases at V and 0 bases at J, with 8 bases between.

The V gene is TRBV5-4, the J gene TRBJ2-1; 8 nucleotides match TRBD2. This CDR3 is built from 14 residues. Per the germline V gene, CDR1 is SGHNT and CDR2 is YYREEE (reference sequence). With 6 bases clipped from V and 6 bases from J, the junction kept 8 bases outside the gene matches. The DNA for the CDR3 is TGTGCCAGCACGGGAGGGGGGAGCCCCAATGAGCAGTTCTTC. This encodes CASTGGGSPNEQFF.

This chain links TRBV6-5 with TRBJ2-7; 10 nucleotides agree with TRBD1. This CDR3 contains 16 residues. Germline V gene data show CDR1 as MNHEY and CDR2 as SVGAGI. The V segment lost 2 bases and the J segment 6 bases; nucleotides outside the gene matches: 10. The CDR3 DNA is TGTGCCAGCAGTTACGATCCCGGGACAGGGGAAACCGAGCAGTACTTC. Its protein is CASSYDPGTGETEQYF.

This clone appeared once. The gene calls are TRBV27 and TRBJ1-5; weak D call: TRBD1 (5 bases). The CDR3 contains 17 residues. Trimming stripped 5 bases from V and 0 bases from J, with 17 bases between. Germline-derived CDR1 and CDR2 are MNHEY and SMNVEV (reference sequence). CDR3 residues: CASSRAGRGYSNQPQHF. The CDR3 DNA follows: TGTGCCAGCAGTCGGGCAGGGCGGGGGTATAGCAATCAGCCCCAGCATTTT.

This rearrangement joins TRBV30 to TRBJ2-7; TRBD2 might be the D (5 bases). The CDR3 runs to 15 residues. Between the trimmed V and J ends, which lost 0 bases and 3 bases, there was a span of 15 bases. Germline V lookup: CDR1 GTSNPN, CDR2 SVGIG (reference sequence). The CDR3, as DNA: TGTGCCTGGAGTGTAGTAGGACTTTCAGGCTACGAGCAGTACTTC. This codes for CAWSVVGLSGYEQYF. The whole variable domain, filled in from reference TRBV30 and TRBJ2-7, reads SQTIHQWPATLVQPVGSPLSLECTVEGTSNPNLYWYRQAAGRGLQLLFYSVGIGQISSEVPQNLSASRPQDRQFILSSKKLLLSDSGFYLCAWSVVGLSGYEQYFGPGTRLTVT.

The genes are TRBV6-4 and TRBJ1-2, with 8 nucleotides matching TRBD1. Germline V gene lookup returns CDR1 MRHNA and CDR2 SNTAGT. The CDR3 is 15 residues long. Losses at the gene ends were 2 bases for V and 5 bases for J; bases not matched to a gene: 7. CDR3 amino acids: CASSDGQGAGYGYTF. The CDR3 DNA follows: TGTGCCAGCAGTGACGGCCAGGGGGCCGGGTATGGCTACACCTTC.

The V gene is TRBV19, the J gene TRBJ2-4; D is unresolved. Germline V gives CDR1 LNHDA, CDR2 SQIVND (reference sequence). The CDR3 length is 15 residues. V dropped 3 bases and J dropped 0 bases, with 9 bases sitting between them. CDR3: CASSINPIAKNIQYF. CDR3 bases: TGTGCCAGTAGTATCAACCCTATAGCCAAAAACATTCAGTACTTC.

This clone was recorded a few times. This chain uses TRBV4-1 with TRBJ1-3; D ambiguous. The CDR3 totals 15 residues. The ends were cut back, 2 bases at V and 5 bases at J, with 13 bases in the middle. Germline V CDR1 and CDR2: MGHRA, YSYEKL. The CDR3: CASSQFPERRNTIYF. CDR3 DNA: TGCGCCAGCAGCCAATTTCCAGAGAGGCGAAACACCATATATTTT.

The genes are TRBV4-3 and TRBJ2-4; TRBD1 agrees at 7 bases. This CDR3 has 17 residues. Germline CDR1 and CDR2: LGHNA and YSLEER. V lost 0 bases, J lost 0 bases, and 5 bases stayed unmatched. Here the CDR3 DNA reads TGCGCCAGCAGCCAAGAAGGGGGCCTAGGAGCCAAAAACATTCAGTACTTC. This translates into CASSQEGGLGAKNIQYF.

The sample holds a few counts of this clone. The rearrangement joins TRBV7-9 to TRBJ1-2; the D is unclear. V was trimmed by 6 bases and J by 8 bases, leaving 4 bases between them. Per germline, CDR1 SEHNR and CDR2 FQNEAQ (reference sequence). CDR3 length: 9 amino acids. CDR3 bases: TGTGCCAGCAGGGAGGGCTACACCTTC. It codes for CASREGYTF.

Regarding this clone: One end of the junction does not line up with germline, which may come from a read error. CDR3 nucleotides: TGCGCCAGCAGTTACGGACAGGGGGGAGGAAGCGGCTACCCCTTC. Translating gives CASSYGQGGGSGYPF. V and J are TRBV5-1 and TRBJ1-2; 10 positions agree with TRBD1. CDR1 and CDR2 (germline): SGHRS, YFSETQ. The CDR3 is made up of 15 amino acids.

This clone has a single count. The gene calls are TRBV20-1 and TRBJ2-5, with D unresolved. V lost 6 bases and J lost 2, with 4 bases in between. Germline V gene sequence: CDR1 DFQATT, CDR2 SNEGSKA (reference sequence). The CDR3 has 10 amino acids. The chain's CDR3 is CSAKQETQYF. Here the CDR3 DNA reads TGCAGTGCCAAACAAGAGACCCAGTACTTC.

J is TRBJ1-5 and V is TRBV7-9; a weak D match, TRBD1 (6 bases). Germline assignment: CDR1 SEHNR and CDR2 FQNEAQ (reference sequence). V shed 5 bases and J shed 5 bases, with 13 bases lying between them. The CDR3 has 14 amino acids. CDR3 region: CASSPDGGYQPQHF. The DNA for the CDR3 is TGTGCCAGCAGCCCCGATGGGGGCTATCAGCCCCAGCATTTT.

The V and J genes are TRBV2 and TRBJ1-2; 11 nucleotides agree with TRBD1. Germline CDR1 SNHLY, CDR2 FYNNEI. Trimming removed 6 bases from V and 8 bases from J; junction bases left unmatched: 5. This CDR3 has 13 residues. The CDR3 region is CASSGQGAQGYTF. CDR3 nucleotide sequence: TGTGCCAGCAGCGGACAGGGGGCTCAGGGCTACACCTTC.

About this clone itself: Other DNA sequences of this sample code for an identical CDR3. This sequence joins TRBV28 and TRBJ2-2; a possible D gene is TRBD2 (7 bases). Trimming removed 8 bases from V and 7 bases from J, with 20 bases in between. Germline-derived CDR1 and CDR2 are MDHEN and SYDVKM. CDR3 size: 15 residues. The CDR3 protein is CASLKQGGRGGELFF. CDR3 nucleotide sequence: TGTGCCAGCCTGAAACAGGGAGGGCGGGGCGGGGAGCTGTTTTTT.

The chain links TRBV27 to TRBJ2-7; D is perhaps TRBD1 (6 bases). CDR1 MNHEY and CDR2 SMNVEV come from the germline V gene (reference sequence). V shed 8 bases and J shed 2 bases, with 13 bases lying between them. The CDR3 length is 13 residues. CDR3 residues: CASSRDTTYEQYF. In DNA form, the CDR3 reads TGTGCCAGCTCCCGGGACACGACCTACGAGCAGTACTTC.

The chain couples TRBV29-1 to TRBJ1-1; no reliable D call. The germline V gene has CDR1 SQVTM and CDR2 ANQGSEA. The CDR3 consists of 11 residues. Trimming removed 4 bases at V and 7 bases at J, with 10 bases between. Here the CDR3 reads CSVVTGGEAFF. In nucleotides, the CDR3 is TGCAGCGTTGTGACTGGCGGTGAAGCTTTCTTT.